This T cell receptor (beta chain) originates from a study of T cell repertoires in cytomegalovirus infection. Study-wide background: From public TCR beta signatures came an indication of both CMV infection and matching HLA type.

The CDR3 consists of 13 residues. Germline CDR1 DFQATT, CDR2 SNEGSKA (reference sequence). The ends lost 3 bases at V and 2 bases at J; junction bases unmatched: 3. Regarding this clonotype: Its antigen is undetermined.

TCRdb reprocessed the reads via MiXCR and lists one record per CDR3 protein. The repertoire has roughly 500,000 distinct CDR3 sequences, roughly a third of them found once; the top ten carry roughly a sixth. The receptor comes from a human donor in good health (CMV status not recorded). Some clones in this sample may be carry-over from other donors' samples. The gene calls are TRBV20-1 and TRBJ2-7; 8 nucleotides match TRBD1. The sequenced sample was cultured PBMCs, obtained from culture after CMV antigen stimulation. For the CDR3, the DNA is TGCAGTGCTAGGAGGACAGGGACCTACGAGCAGTACTTC. This encodes CSARRTGTYEQYF.